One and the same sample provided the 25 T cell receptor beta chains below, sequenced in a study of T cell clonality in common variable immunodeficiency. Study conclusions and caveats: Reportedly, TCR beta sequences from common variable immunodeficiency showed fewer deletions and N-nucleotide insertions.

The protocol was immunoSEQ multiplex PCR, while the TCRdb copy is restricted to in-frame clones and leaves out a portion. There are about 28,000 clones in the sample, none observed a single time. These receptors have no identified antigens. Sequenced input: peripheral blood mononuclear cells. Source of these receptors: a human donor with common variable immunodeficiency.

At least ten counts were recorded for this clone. The sequenced part of the CDR3 DNA is TGTGCCAGTAGTCCTTCACAGGGGCCTAACTATGGC. This sequence encodes CASSPSQGPNYG. The full CDR3 sequence reads CASSPSQGPNYGYTF. This chain connects TRBV19 to TRBJ1-2; 7 bases are a match to TRBD1. Read sequence stops 3 residues before the CDR3 end, and the germline J gene provides the missing end. The CDR3 spans 15 residues. Losses at the gene ends were 5 bases for V and 0 bases for J; bases not matched to a gene: 6. Germline loops: CDR1 LNHDA, CDR2 SQIVND (reference sequence).

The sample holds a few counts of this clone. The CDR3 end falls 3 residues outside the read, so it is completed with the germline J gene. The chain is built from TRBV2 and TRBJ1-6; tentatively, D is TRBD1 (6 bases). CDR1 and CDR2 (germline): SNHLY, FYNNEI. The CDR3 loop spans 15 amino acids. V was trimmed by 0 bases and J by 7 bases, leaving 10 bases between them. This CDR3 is CASSEARTANSPLHF. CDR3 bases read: TGTGCCAGCAGTGAAGCGAGGACAGCAAATTCACCC.

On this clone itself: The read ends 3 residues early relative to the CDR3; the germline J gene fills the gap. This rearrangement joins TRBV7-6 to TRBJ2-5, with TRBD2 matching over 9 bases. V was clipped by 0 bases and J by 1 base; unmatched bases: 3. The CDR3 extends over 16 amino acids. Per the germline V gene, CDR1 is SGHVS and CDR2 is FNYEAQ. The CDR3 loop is CASSLASGGSQETQYF. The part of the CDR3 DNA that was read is TGTGCCAGCAGCTTAGCGAGCGGGGGGTCCCAAGAGACC.

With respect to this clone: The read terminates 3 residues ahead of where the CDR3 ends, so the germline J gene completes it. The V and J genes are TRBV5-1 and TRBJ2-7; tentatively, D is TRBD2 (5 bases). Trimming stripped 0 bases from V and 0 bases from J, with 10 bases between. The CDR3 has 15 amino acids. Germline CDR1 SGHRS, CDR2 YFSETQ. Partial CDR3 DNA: TGCGCCAGCAGCTTGGGGTTAGCGTTCTCCTACGAG. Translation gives CASSLGLAFSYE. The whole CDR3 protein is CASSLGLAFSYEQYF.

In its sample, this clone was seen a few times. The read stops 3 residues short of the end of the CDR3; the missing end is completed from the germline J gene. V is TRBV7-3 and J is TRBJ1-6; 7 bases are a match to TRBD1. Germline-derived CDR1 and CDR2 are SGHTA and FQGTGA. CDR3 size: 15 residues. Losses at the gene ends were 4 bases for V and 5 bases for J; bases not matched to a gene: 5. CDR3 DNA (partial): TGTGCCAGCAGCTCCGGGACAGCCAATAATTCACCC. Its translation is CASSSGTANNSP. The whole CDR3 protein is CASSSGTANNSPLHF.

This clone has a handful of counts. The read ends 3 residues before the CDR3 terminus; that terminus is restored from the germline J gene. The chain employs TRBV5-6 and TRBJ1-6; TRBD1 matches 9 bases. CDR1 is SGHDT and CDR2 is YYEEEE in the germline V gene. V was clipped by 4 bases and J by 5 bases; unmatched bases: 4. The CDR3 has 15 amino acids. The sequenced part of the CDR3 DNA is TGTGCCAGCAGCACGGGACAGGGCCATAATTCACCC. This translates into CASSTGQGHNSP. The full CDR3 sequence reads CASSTGQGHNSPLHF.

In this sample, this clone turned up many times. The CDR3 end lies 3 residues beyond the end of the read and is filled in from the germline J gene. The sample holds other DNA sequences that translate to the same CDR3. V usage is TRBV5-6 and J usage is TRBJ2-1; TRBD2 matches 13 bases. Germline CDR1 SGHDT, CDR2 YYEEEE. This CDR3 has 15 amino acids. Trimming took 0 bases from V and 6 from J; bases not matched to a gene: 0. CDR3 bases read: TGTGCCAGCAGCTTGGGACTAGCGGGGGGCAATGAG. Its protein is CASSLGLAGGNE. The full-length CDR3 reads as CASSLGLAGGNEQFF.

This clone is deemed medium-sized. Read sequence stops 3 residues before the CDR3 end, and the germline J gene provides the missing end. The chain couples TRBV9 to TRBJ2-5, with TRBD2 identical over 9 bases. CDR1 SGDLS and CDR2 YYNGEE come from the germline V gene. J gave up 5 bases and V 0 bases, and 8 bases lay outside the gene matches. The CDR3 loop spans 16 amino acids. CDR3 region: CASSVDSGGIGETQYF. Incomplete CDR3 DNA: TGTGCCAGCAGCGTAGATAGCGGGGGTATCGGGGAGACC. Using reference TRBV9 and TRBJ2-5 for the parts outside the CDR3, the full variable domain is DSGVTQTPKHLITATGQRVTLRCSPRSGDLSVYWYQQSLDQGLQFLIQYYNGEERAKGNILERFSAQQFPDLHSELNLSSLELGDSALYFCASSVDSGGIGETQYFGPGTRLLVL.

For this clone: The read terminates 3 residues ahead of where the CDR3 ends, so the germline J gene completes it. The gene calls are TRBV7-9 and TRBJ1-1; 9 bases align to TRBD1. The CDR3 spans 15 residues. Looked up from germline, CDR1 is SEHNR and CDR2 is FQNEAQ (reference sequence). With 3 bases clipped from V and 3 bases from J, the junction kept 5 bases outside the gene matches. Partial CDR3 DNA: TGTGCCAGCAGCTTCTCGACAGGGGGGTACACTGAA. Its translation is CASSFSTGGYTE. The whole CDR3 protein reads CASSFSTGGYTEAFF.

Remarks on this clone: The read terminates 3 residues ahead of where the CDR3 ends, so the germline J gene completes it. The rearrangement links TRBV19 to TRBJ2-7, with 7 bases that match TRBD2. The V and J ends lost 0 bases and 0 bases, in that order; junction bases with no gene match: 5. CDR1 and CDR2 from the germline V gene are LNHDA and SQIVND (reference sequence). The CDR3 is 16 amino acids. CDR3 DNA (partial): TGTGCCAGTAGTATAGAAGGCGGGGGACCCTCCTACGAG. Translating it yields CASSIEGGGPSYE. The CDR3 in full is CASSIEGGGPSYEQYF.

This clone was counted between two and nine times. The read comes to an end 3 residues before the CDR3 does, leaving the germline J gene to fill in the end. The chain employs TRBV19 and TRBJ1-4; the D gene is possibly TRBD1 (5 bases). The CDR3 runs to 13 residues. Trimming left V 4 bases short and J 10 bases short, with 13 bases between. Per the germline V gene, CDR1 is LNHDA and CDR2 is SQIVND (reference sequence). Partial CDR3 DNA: TGTGCCAGTAGTACCCCGGGGGTTGGAAAA. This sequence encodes CASSTPGVGK. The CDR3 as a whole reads CASSTPGVGKLFF.

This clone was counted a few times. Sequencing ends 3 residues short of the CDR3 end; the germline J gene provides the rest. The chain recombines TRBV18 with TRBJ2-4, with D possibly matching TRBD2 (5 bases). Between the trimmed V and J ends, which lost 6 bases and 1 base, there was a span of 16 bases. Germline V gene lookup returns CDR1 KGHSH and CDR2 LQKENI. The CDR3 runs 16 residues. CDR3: CASSPGTPGAKNIQYF. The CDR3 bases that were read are TGTGCCAGCTCTCCCGGCACCCCGGGGGCCAAAAACATT.

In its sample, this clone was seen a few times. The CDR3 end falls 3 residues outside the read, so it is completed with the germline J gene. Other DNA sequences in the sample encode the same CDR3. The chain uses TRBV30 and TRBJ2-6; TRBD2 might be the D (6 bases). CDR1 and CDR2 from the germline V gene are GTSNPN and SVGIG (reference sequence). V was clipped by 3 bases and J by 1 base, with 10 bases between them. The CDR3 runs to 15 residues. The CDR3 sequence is CAWSQRGSGANVLTF. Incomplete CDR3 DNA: TGTGCCTGGAGCCAACGGGGGTCTGGGGCCAACGTC.

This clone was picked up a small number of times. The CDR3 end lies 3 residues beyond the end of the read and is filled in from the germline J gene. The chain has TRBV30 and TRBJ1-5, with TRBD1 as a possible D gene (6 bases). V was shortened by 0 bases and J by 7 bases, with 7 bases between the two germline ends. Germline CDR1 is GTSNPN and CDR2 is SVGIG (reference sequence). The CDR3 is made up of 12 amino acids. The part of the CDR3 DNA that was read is TGTGCCTGGAGTGTAGGGGGACAGCCC. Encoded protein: CAWSVGGQP. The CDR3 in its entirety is CAWSVGGQPQHF.

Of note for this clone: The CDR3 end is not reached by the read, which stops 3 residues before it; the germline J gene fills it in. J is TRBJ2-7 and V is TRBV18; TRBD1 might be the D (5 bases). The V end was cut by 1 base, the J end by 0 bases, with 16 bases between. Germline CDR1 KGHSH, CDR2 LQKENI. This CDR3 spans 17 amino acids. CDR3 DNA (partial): TGTGCCAGCTCACCACGGTTGCCAAACAGGCCCTCCTACGAG. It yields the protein CASSPRLPNRPSYE. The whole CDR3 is CASSPRLPNRPSYEQYF.

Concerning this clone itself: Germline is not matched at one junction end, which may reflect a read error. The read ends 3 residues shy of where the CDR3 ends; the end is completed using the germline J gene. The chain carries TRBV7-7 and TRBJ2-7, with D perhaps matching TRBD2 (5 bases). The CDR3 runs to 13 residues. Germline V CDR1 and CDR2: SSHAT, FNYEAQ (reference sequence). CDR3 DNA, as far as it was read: TGTGCTAGCAGCTTAGCGCGCGATTACGAG. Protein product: CASSLARDYE. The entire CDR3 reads CASSLARDYEQYF. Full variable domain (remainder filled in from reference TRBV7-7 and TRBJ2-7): GAGVSQSPRYKVTKRGQDVTLRCDPISSHATLYWYQQALGQGPEFLTYFNYEAQPDKSGLPSDRFSAERPEGSISTLTIQRTEQRDSAMYRCASSLARDYEQYFGPGTRLTVT.

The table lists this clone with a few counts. The CDR3 DNA, read in part, is TGTGCCAGCACTAGCGGGACCAATGAG. Its translation is CASTSGTNE. The CDR3 in its entirety is CASTSGTNEQFF. The chain couples TRBV6-2 or TRBV6-3 to TRBJ2-1, with 9 bases matching TRBD2. The sequenced fragment ends 3 residues before the CDR3 boundary, so the rest is inferred from the germline J gene. Per the germline V gene, CDR1 is MNHEY and CDR2 is SVGEGT. Losses at the gene ends were 7 bases for V and 6 bases for J; bases not matched to a gene: 1. This CDR3 region has 12 residues.

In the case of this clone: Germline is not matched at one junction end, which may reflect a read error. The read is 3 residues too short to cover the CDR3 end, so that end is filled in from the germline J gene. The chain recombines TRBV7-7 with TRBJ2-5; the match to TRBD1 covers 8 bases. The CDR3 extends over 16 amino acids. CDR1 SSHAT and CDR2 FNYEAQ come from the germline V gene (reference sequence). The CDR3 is CASSLALETGEETQYF. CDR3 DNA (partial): TGTGCTAGCAGCTTAGCGCTAGAGACAGGGGAGGAGACC.

The sequenced CDR3 bases are TGTGCCAGCAGCTTCGCAGGGCGCTACGAG. Translation gives CASSFAGRYE. The whole CDR3 sequence is CASSFAGRYEQYF. The V and J genes are TRBV5-6 and TRBJ2-7; D is perhaps TRBD1 (5 bases). From the germline J gene comes the end of the CDR3, since the read stops 3 residues before it. V shed 2 bases and J shed 3 bases, with 9 bases lying between them. CDR1 and CDR2 (germline): SGHDT, YYEEEE. The CDR3 extends over 13 amino acids.

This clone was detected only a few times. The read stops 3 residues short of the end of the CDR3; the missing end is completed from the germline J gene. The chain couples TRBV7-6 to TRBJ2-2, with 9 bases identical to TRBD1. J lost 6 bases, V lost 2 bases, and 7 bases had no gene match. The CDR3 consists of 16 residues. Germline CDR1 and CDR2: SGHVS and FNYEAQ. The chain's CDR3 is CASSLLRDRVPGELFF. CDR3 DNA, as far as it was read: TGTGCCAGCAGCTTATTGCGGGACAGGGTACCCGGGGAG.

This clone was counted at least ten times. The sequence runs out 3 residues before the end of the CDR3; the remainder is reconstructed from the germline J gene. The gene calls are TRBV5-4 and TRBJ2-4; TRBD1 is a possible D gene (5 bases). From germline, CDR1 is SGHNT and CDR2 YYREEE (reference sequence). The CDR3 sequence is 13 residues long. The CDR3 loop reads CASSPGPWTFQYF. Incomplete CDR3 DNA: TGTGCCAGCAGCCCGGGCCCCTGGACATTT. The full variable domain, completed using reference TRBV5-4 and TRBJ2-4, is ETGVTQSPTHLIKTRGQQVTLRCSSQSGHNTVSWYQQALGQGPQFIFQYYREEENGRGNFPPRFSGLQFPNYSSELNVNALELDDSALYLCASSPGPWTFQYFGAGTRLSVL.

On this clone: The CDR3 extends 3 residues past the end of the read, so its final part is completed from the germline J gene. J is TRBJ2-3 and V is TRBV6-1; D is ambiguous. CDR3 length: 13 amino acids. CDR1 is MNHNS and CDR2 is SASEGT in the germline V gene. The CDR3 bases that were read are TGTGCCAGCAGTGAAGATGGCCGCAGGACG. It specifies CASSEDGRRT. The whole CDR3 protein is CASSEDGRRTQYF.

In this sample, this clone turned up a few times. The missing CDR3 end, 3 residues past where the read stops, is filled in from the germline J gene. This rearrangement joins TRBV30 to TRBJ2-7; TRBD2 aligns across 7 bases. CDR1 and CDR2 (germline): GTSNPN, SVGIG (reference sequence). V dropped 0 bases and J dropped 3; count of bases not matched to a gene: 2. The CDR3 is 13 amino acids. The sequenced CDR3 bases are TGTGCCTGGAGTGTAAGCGGGGTCTACGAG. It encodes CAWSVSGVYE. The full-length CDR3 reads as CAWSVSGVYEQYF.

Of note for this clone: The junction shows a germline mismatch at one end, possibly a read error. CDR3 in amino acids: CASSKGAWDTQYF. The sequenced CDR3 bases are TGTGCTAGCAGCAAGGGTGCCTGGGATACG. This chain connects TRBV7-7 to TRBJ2-3; D gene unclear. The read comes to an end 3 residues before the CDR3 does, leaving the germline J gene to fill in the end. CDR3 length: 13 residues. The germline gives CDR1 SSHAT, CDR2 FNYEAQ (reference sequence).

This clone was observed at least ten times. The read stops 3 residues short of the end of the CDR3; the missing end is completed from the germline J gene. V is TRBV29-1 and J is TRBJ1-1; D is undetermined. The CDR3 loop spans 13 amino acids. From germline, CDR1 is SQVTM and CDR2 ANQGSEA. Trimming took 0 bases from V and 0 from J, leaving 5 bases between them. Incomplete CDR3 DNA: TGCAGCGTTGAAGATTCCGTGAACACTGAA. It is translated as CSVEDSVNTE. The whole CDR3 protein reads CSVEDSVNTEAFF.